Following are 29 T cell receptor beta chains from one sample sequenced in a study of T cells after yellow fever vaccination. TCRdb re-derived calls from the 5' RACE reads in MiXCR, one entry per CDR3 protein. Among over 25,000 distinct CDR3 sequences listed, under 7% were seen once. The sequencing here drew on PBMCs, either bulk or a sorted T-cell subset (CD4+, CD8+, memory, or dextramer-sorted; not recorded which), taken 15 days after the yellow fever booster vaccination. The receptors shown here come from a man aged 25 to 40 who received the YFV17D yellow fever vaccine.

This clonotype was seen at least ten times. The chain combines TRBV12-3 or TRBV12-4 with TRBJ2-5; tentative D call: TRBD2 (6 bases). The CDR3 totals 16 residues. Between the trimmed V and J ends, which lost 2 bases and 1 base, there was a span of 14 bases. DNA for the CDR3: TGTGCCAGCAGTTTAAGAGGGAGCGGGCCCCAAGAGACCCAGTACTTC. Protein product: CASSLRGSGPQETQYF.

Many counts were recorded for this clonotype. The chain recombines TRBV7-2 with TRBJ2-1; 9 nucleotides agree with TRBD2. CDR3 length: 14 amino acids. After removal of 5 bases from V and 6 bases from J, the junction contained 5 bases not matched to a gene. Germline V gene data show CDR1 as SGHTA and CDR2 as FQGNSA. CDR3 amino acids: CASSRSSGVNEQFF. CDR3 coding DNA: TGTGCCAGCAGCAGATCTAGCGGGGTCAATGAGCAGTTCTTC.

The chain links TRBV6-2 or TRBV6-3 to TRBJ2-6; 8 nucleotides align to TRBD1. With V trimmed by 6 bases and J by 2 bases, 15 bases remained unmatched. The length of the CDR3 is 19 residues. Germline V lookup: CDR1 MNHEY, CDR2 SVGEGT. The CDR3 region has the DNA TGTGCCAGCAGCAACAGCGTAGGAGCAGGGGGCGCTGGGGCCAACGTCCTGACTTTC. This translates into CASSNSVGAGGAGANVLTF.

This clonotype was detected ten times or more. CDR3 residues: CASSLLDQETQYF. DNA for the CDR3: TGTGCCAGCAGCTTACTGGACCAAGAGACCCAGTACTTC. V is TRBV7-3 and J is TRBJ2-5; no clear D. The germline gives CDR1 SGHTA, CDR2 FQGTGA. This CDR3 spans 13 amino acids. The V and J ends lost 2 bases and 0 bases respectively, with 4 bases between them.

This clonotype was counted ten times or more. The CDR3 DNA reads TGCGCCAGCAGCCAAGGGAGAAGGTCGGGGGCCAACGTCCTGACTTTC. Translating gives CASSQGRRSGANVLTF. V is TRBV4-3 and J is TRBJ2-6; no firm D call. Trimming stripped 1 base from V and 4 bases from J, with 11 bases between. The CDR3 has 16 residues. Germline V gives CDR1 LGHNA, CDR2 YSLEER.

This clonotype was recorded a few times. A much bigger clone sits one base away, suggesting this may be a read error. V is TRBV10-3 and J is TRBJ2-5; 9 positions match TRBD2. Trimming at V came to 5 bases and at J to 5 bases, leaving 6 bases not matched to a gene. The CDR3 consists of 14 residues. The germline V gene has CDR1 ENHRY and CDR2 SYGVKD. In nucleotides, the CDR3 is TGTGCCATCAGTATGGGACTAGCTTTTGAGACCCAGTACTTC. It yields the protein CAISMGLAFETQYF.

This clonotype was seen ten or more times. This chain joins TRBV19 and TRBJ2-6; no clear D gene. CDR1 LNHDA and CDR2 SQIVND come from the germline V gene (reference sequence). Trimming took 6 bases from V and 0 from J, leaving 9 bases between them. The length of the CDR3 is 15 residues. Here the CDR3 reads CASSFDNSGANVLTF. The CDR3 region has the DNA TGTGCCAGTAGCTTCGACAACTCTGGGGCCAACGTCCTGACTTTC. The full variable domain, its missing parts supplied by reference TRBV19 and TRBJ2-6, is DGGITQSPKYLFRKEGQNVTLSCEQNLNHDAMYWYRQDPGQGLRLIYYSQIVNDFQKGDIAEGYSVSREKKESFPLTVTSAQKNPTAFYLCASSFDNSGANVLTFGAGSRLTVL.

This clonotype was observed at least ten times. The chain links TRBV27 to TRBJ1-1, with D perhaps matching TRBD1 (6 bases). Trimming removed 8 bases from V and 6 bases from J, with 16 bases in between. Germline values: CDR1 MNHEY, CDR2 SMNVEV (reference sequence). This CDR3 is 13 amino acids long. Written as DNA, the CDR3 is TGTGCCAGCGGAACAGGGAAGAGAGCTGAAGCTTTCTTT. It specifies CASGTGKRAEAFF.

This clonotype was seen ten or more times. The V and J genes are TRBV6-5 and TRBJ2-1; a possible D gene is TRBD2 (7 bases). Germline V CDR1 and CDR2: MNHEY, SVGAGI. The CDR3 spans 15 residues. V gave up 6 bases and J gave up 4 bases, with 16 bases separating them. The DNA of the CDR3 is TGTGCCAGCAGACCGGGGGGCTCCCCTTACAATGAGCAGTTCTTC. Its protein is CASRPGGSPYNEQFF.

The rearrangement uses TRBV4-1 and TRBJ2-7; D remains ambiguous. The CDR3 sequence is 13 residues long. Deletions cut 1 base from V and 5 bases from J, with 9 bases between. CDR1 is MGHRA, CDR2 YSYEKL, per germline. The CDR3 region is CASSQVLGNEQYF. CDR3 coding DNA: TGCGCCAGCAGCCAAGTCCTTGGAAACGAGCAGTACTTC.

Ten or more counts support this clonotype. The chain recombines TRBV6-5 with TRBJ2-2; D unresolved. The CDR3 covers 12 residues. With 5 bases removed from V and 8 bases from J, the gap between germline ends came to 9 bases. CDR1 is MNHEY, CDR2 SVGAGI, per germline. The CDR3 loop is CASSNLEGELFF. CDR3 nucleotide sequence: TGTGCCAGCAGTAATTTGGAGGGGGAGCTGTTTTTT.

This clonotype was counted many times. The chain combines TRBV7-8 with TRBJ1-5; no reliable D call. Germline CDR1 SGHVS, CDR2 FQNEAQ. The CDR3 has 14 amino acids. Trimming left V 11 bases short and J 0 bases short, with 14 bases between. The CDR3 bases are TGTGCCTCACGGGTCGGTTATAGCAATCAGCCCCAGCATTTT. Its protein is CASRVGYSNQPQHF.

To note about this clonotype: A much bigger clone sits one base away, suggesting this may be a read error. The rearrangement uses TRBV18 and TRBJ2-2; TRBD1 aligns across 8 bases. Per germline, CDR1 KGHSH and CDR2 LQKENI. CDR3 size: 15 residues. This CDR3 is CASSPETGAAGELSF. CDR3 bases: TGTGCCAGCTCACCTGAGACAGGGGCGGCCGGGGAGCTGTCTTTT.

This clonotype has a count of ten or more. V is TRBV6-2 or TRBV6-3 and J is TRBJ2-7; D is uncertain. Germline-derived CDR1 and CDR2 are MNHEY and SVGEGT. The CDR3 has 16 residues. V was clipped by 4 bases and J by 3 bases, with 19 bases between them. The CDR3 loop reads CASSLKVAVTSYEQYF. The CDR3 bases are TGTGCCAGCAGTTTAAAAGTCGCAGTCACGAGCTACGAGCAGTACTTC.

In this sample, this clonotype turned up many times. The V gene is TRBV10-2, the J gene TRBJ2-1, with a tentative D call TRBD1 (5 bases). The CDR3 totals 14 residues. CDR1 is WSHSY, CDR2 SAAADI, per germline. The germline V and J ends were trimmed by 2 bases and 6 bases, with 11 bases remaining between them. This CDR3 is CASSELVRVNEQFF. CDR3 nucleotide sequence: TGCGCCAGCAGTGAGCTTGTCAGGGTCAATGAGCAGTTCTTC.

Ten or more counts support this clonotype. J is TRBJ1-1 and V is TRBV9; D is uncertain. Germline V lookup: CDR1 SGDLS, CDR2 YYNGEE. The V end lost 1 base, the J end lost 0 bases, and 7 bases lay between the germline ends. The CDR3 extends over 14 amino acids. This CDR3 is CASSVTEMNTEAFF. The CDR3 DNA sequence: TGTGCCAGCAGCGTAACTGAGATGAACACTGAAGCTTTCTTT.

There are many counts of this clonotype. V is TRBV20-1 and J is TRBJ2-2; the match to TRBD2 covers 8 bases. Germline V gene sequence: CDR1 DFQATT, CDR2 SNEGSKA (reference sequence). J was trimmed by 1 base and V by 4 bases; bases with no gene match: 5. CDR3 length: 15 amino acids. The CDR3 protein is CSAKRLARNTGELFF. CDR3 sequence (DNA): TGCAGTGCTAAACGACTAGCGAGGAACACCGGGGAGCTGTTTTTT.

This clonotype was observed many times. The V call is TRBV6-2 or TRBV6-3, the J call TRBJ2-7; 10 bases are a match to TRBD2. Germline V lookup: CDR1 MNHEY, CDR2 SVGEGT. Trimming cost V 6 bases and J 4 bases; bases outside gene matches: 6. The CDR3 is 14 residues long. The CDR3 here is CASSHRTSGYEQYF. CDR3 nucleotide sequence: TGTGCCAGCAGCCACCGGACTAGCGGTTACGAGCAGTACTTC.

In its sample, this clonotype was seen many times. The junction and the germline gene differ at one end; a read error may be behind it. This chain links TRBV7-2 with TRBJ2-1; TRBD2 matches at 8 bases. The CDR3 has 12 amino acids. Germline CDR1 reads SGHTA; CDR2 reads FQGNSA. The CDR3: CASSLGTSFFLF. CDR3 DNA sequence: TGTGCCAGCAGCTTAGGGACTAGCTTTTTCCTCTTC.

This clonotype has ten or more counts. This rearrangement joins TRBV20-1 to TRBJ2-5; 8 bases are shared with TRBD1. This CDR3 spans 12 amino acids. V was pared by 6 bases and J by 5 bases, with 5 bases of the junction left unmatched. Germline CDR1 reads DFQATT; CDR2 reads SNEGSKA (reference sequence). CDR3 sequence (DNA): TGCAGTGCAGAGACAGGGGCTGAGACCCAGTACTTC. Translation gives CSAETGAETQYF.

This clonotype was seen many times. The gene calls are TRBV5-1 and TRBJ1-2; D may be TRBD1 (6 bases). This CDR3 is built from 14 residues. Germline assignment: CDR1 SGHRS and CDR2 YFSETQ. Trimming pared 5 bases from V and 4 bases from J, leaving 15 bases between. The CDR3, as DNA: TGCGCCAGCAGTACACAGGGCGGAGGCTATGGCTACACCTTC. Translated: CASSTQGGGYGYTF.

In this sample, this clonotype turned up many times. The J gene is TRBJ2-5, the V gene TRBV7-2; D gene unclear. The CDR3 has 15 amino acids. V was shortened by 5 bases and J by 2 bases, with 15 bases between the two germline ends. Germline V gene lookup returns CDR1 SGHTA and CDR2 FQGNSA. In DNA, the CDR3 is TGTGCCAGCAGCCGAAATCGTCGGATGCAAGAGACCCAGTACTTC. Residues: CASSRNRRMQETQYF.

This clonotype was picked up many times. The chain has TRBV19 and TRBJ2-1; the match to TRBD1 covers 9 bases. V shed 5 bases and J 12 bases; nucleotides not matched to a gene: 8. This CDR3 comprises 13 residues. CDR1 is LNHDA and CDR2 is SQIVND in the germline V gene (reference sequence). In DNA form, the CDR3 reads TGTGCCAGTAGTTCCTCGACAGGGGGGTTGCAGTTCTTC. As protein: CASSSSTGGLQFF.

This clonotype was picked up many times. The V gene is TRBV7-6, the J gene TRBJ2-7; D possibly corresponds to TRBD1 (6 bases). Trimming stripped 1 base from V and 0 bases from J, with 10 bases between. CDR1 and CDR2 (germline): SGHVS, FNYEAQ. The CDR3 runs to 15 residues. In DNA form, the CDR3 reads TGTGCCAGCAGCTTAGACGACAGGAGCTCCTACGAGCAGTACTTC. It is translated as CASSLDDRSSYEQYF.

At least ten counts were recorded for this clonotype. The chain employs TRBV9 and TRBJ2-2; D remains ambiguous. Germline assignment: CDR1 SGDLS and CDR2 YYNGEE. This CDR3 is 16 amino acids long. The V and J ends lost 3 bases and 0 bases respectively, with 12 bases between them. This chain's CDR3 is CASSGVPFPNTGELFF. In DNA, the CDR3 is TGTGCCAGCAGCGGGGTCCCATTTCCGAACACCGGGGAGCTGTTTTTT.

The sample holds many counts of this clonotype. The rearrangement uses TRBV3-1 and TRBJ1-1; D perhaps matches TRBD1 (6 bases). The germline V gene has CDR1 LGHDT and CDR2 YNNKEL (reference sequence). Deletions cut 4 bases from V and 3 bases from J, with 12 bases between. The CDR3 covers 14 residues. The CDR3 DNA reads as TGTGCCAGCAGCCTTGGGGGGCGCGACACTGAAGCTTTCTTT. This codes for CASSLGGRDTEAFF.

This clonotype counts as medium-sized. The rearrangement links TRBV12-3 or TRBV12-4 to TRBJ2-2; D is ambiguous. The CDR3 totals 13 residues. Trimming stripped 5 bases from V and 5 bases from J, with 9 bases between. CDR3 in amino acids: CASSLLGTGELFF. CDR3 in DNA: TGTGCCAGCAGTCTTCTAGGGACCGGGGAGCTGTTTTTT.

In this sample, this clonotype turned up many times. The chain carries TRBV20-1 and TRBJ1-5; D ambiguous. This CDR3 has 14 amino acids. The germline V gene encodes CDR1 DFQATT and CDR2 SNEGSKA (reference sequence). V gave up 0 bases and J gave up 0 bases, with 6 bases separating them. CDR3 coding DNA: TGCAGTGCTAGAGAGGGTACTAGCAATCAGCCCCAGCATTTT. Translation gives CSAREGTSNQPQHF.

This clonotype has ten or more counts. CDR3 protein: CASSLGQGANSPLHF. The CDR3 nucleotides are TGCGCCAGCAGCTTGGGACAGGGGGCTAATTCACCCCTCCACTTT. V gene TRBV5-1 combines with J gene TRBJ1-6, with 10 bases matching TRBD1. Germline V gene data show CDR1 as SGHRS and CDR2 as YFSETQ. This CDR3 is built from 15 residues. J gave up 6 bases and V 0 bases, and 0 bases lay outside the gene matches.